This T cell receptor beta chain emerged from a study of OX40 agonist ivuxolimab in advanced cancers. Study-wide background: Patients got intravenous ivuxolimab at 0.01 to 10 mg/kg every 2 weeks.

Produced via immunoSEQ multiplex PCR; TCRdb's table is partial and in-frame only. The repertoire holds 30,000 to 40,000 clones, with approximately 89% as singletons. Worth noting for this clone: Its antigen is undetermined.

The CDR3 spans 10 residues. The ends were cut back, 8 bases at V and 8 bases at J, with 12 bases in the middle. Germline CDR1 GTSNPN, CDR2 SVGIG (reference sequence). Study results and limitations: At 0.1 to 3.0 mg/kg and by week 6, CD4+ and CD8+ T cells in the blood had expanded clonally.

This clonotype originated in an adult with an advanced solid tumor such as melanoma, head and neck, liver or kidney cancer. Here the sequenced sample was CD4+ or CD8+ T cells sorted from blood, taken in a trial of the OX40 agonist ivuxolimab. The rearrangement uses TRBV30 and TRBJ1-2; no clear D. The CDR3 loop reads CAGRTEGYTF. The CDR3 DNA follows: TGTGCCGGACGAACGGAAGGCTACACCTTC. Full variable domain (missing parts from reference TRBV30 and TRBJ1-2): SQTIHQWPATLVQPVGSPLSLECTVEGTSNPNLYWYRQAAGRGLQLLFYSVGIGQISSEVPQNLSASRPQDRQFILSSKKLLLSDSGFYLCAGRTEGYTFGSGTRLTVV.